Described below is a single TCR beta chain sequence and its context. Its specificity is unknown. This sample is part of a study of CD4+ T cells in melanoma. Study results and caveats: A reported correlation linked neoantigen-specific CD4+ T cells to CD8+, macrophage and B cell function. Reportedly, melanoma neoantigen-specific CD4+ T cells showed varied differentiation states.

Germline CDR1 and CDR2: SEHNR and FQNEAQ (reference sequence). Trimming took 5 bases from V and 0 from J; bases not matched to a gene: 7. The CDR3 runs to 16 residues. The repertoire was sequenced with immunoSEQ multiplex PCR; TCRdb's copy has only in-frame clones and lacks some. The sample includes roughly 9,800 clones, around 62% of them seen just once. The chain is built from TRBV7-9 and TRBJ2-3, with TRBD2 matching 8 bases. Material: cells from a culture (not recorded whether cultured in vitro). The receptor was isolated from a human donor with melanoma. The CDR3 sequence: CASSPDRGGSTDTQYF. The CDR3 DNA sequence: TGTGCCAGCAGCCCTGACCGCGGGGGGAGCACAGATACGCAGTATTTT.